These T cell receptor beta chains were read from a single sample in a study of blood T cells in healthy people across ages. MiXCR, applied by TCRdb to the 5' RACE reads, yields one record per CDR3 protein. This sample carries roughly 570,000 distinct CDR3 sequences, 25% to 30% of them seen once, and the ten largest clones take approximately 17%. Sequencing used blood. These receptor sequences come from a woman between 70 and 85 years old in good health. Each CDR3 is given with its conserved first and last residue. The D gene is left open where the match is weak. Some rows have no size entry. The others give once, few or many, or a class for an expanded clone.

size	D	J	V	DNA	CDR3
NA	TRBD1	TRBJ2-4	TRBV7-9	TGTGCCAGCAGCGGCCTACATTCAACAGGGGTAGCCAAAAACATTCAGTACTTC	CASSGLHSTGVAKNIQYF
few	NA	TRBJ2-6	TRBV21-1	TGTGCCAGCAGTCCAAGCCCCAGGCGGTACCCCTCTGGGGCCAACGTCCTGACTTTC	CASSPSPRRYPSGANVLTF
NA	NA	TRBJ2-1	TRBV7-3	TGTGCCAGCAGCCTGGACAGGACTAACTACAATGAGCAGTTCTTC	CASSLDRTNYNEQFF
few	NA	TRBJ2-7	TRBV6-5	TGTGCCAGCATGCTTAAGGTTCACTCCTACGAGCAGTACTTC	CASMLKVHSYEQYF
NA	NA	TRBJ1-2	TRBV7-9	TGTGCCAGCAGCACCGAATGCGAAGGCTATGGCTACACCTTC	CASSTECEGYGYTF
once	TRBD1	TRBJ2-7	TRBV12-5	TGTGCTAGTGGCACCGGGACAGGGAAACACGAGCAGTACTTC	CASGTGTGKHEQYF
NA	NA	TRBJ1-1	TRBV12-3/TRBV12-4	TGTGCCAGCACCAGGTCCCTTGTACAGGGCCCCGTGAACACTGAAGCTTTCTTT	CASTRSLVQGPVNTEAFF
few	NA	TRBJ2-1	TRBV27	TGTGCCAGCAGTTTATTCTCCAGGGGTTCCTACAATGAGCAGTTCTTC	CASSLFSRGSYNEQFF
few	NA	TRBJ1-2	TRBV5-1	TGCGCCAGCAGATTTCCGGGTCCCGGCGATGGCTACACCTTC	CASRFPGPGDGYTF
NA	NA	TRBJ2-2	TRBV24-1	TGTGCCACCAGTGATGAAGGGGCCACGAACACCGGGGAGCTGTTTTTT	CATSDEGATNTGELFF
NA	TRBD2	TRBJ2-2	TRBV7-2	TGTGCCAGCAGCTTTTGGGGGACTAGCTACACCGGGGAGCTGTTTTTT	CASSFWGTSYTGELFF
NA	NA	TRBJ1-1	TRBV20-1	TGCAGTGCTATAAATGACAGGTTTACTGAAGCTTTCTTT	CSAINDRFTEAFF
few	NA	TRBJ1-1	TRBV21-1	TGTGCCGGCAGCAAAGCCACCGACAGGGCTGCTTTCTTT	CAGSKATDRAAFF
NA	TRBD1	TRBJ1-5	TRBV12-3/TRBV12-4	TGTGCCAGCAGTTTGACAGGGAACAATCAGCCCCAGCATTTT	CASSLTGNNQPQHF
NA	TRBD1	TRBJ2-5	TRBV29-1	TGCAGCGTCCGAGAGGGACAGGGAGGGACCCAGTACTTC	CSVREGQGGTQYF
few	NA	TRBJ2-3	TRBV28	TGTGCCAGCAACATCGGGGGCGCCGGGGGCACAGATACGCAGTATTTT	CASNIGGAGGTDTQYF
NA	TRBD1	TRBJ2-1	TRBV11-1	TGTGCCAACAGCCCAAGGGGGCTAGGTTGGAATGAGCAGTTCTTC	CANSPRGLGWNEQFF
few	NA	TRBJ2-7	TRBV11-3	TGTGCCAGCAGCTTAGGTGGGACGGGCTACGAGCAGTACTTC	CASSLGGTGYEQYF
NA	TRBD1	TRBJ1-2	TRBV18	TGTGCCAGCTCACCAGCTCAGGGGGGCGGCGGCTACACCTTC	CASSPAQGGGGYTF
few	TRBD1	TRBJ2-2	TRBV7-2	TGTGCCAGCAGTCCTAACAGGGGAAACACCGGGGAGCTGTTTTTT	CASSPNRGNTGELFF
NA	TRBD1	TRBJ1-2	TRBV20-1	TGCAGTGCTACACCGACAGGGGGCTCCTACACCTTC	CSATPTGGSYTF
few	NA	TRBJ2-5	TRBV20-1	TGCAGTGCTAGAGGTAGTGACGGAGTTGCTCAAGAGACCCAGTACTTC	CSARGSDGVAQETQYF
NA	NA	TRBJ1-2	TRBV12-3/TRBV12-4	TGTGCCAGCAGTCAAAATAACTATGGCTACACCTTC	CASSQNNYGYTF
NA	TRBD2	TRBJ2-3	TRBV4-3	TGCGCCAGCAGCCAAGAGACTAGCGGGAGTAAAGATACGCAGTATTTT	CASSQETSGSKDTQYF
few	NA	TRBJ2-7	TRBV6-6	TGTGCCAGCAGTTACGGGGCGGACGAGCAGTACTTC	CASSYGADEQYF
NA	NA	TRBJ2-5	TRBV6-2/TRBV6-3	TGTGCCAGCAGTTACGACGGCGGGGCCGTGACTTTCCAAGAGACCCAGTACTTC	CASSYDGGAVTFQETQYF
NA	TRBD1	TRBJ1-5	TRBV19	TGTGCCAGTAGGGACAGGGTTTATCAGCCCCAGCATTTT	CASRDRVYQPQHF
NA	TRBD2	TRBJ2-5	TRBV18	TGTGCCAGCTCACCAACGAGCGGGGGGGCTCGGGAGACCCAGTACTTC	CASSPTSGGARETQYF
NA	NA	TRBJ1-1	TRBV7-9	TGTGCCAGCGGCTCGAATCAGGGAGAGGACACTGAAGCTTTCTTT	CASGSNQGEDTEAFF
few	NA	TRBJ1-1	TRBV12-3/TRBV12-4	TGTGCCAGCAGTTTTTCCAGGGTGGGCACTGAAGCTTTCTTT	CASSFSRVGTEAFF
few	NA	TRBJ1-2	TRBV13	TGTGCCAGCAGCCCCCGGGAGAACCGTGGCTACACCTTC	CASSPRENRGYTF
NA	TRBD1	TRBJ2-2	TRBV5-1	TGCGCCAGCAGCTTGGCACAGGGGGCGCGAACCGGGGAGCTGTTTTTT	CASSLAQGARTGELFF
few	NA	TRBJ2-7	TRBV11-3	TGTGCCAGCAGCTCGACGGTGTACAGAGCCTACGAGCAGTACTTC	CASSSTVYRAYEQYF
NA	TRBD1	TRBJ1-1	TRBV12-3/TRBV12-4	TGTGCCAGCAGACCGGGACAGGGGGCCGGTGAAGCTTTCTTT	CASRPGQGAGEAFF
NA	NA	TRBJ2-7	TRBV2	TGTGCCAGCAGTGACGGGAGCAGGGGGACCTACGAGCAGTACTTC	CASSDGSRGTYEQYF
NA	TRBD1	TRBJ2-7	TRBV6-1	TGTGCCAGCAGATCACGACCTAGGACAGGGGTCGTGTTCTACGAGCAGTACTTC	CASRSRPRTGVVFYEQYF
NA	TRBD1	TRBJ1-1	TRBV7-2	TGTGCCAGCAGCTTTTTGGACAGGGTGAACACTGAAGCTTTCTTT	CASSFLDRVNTEAFF
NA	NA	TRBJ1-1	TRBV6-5	TGTGCCAGCACACGAGGGGCCGGCACTGAAGCTTTCTTT	CASTRGAGTEAFF
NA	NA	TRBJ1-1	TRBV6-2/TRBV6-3	TGTGCCAGCAGCTATTTCTCAGCTGAAGCTTTCTTT	CASSYFSAEAFF
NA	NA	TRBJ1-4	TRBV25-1	TGTGCCAGCAATAGGGGCACTAATGAAAAACTGTTTTTT	CASNRGTNEKLFF
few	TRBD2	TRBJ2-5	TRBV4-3	TGCGCCAGCAGCCCTTTACGGACTAGCGGGGATCAAGAGACCCAGTACTTC	CASSPLRTSGDQETQYF
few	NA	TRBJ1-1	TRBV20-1	TGCAGTGCTAGAGAGCAGGGATGGGTCAGCCCTGAAGCTTTCTTT	CSAREQGWVSPEAFF